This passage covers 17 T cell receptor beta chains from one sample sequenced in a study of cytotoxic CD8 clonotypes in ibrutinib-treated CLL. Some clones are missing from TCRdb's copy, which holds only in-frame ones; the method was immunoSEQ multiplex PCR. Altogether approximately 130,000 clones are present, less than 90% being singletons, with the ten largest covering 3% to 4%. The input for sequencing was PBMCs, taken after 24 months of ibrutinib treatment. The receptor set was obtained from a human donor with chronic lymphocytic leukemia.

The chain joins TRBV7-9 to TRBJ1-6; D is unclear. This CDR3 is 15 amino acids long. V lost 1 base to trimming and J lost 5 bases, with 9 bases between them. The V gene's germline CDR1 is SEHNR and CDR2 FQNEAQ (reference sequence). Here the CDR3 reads CASSLVWPNNSPLHF. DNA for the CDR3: TGTGCCAGCAGCTTAGTATGGCCAAATAATTCACCCCTCCACTTT.

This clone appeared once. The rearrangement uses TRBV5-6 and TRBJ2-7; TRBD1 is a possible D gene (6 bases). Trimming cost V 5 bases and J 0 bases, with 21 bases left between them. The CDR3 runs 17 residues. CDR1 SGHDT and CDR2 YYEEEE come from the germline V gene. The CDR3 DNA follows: TGTGCCAGCAGATATTTTTCCCACGGACAGACCTCCTACGAGCAGTACTTC. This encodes CASRYFSHGQTSYEQYF.

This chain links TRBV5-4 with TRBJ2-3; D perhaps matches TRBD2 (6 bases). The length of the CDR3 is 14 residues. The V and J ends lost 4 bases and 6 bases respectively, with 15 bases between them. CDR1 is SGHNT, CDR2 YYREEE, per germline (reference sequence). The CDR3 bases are TGTGCCAGCAGCACGGGACTCCTCGCGGATACGCAGTATTTT. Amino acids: CASSTGLLADTQYF. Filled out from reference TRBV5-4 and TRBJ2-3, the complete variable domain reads ETGVTQSPTHLIKTRGQQVTLRCSSQSGHNTVSWYQQALGQGPQFIFQYYREEENGRGNFPPRFSGLQFPNYSSELNVNALELDDSALYLCASSTGLLADTQYFGPGTRLTVL.

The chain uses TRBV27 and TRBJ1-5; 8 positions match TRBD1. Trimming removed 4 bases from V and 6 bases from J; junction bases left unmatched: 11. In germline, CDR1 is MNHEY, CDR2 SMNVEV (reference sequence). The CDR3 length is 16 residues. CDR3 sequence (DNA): TGTGCCAGCAGTTCAGGGGGCACTGGGAGGGGTCAGCCCCAGCATTTT. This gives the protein CASSSGGTGRGQPQHF.

CDR3 DNA: TGTGCCAGCATGGGTGCCAGGGCCTTCTCACCCCTCCACTTT. It yields the protein CASMGARAFSPLHF. This rearrangement joins TRBV6-1 to TRBJ1-6, with a possible D match to TRBD1 (5 bases). Trimming removed 7 bases at V and 10 bases at J, with 17 bases between. Germline V lookup: CDR1 MNHNS, CDR2 SASEGT. This CDR3 spans 14 amino acids.

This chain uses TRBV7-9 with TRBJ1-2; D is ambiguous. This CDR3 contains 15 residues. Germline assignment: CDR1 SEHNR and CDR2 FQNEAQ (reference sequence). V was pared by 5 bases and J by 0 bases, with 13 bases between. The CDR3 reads CASSPKQEANYGYTF. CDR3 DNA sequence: TGTGCCAGCAGCCCGAAGCAGGAGGCTAACTATGGCTACACCTTC.

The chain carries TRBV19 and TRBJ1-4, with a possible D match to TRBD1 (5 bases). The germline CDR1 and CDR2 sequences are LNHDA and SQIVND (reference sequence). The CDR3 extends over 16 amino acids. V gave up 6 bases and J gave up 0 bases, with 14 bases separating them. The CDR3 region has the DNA TGTGCCAGTAGGCAAAACCCGGGGGCAACTAATGAAAAACTGTTTTTT. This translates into CASRQNPGATNEKLFF.

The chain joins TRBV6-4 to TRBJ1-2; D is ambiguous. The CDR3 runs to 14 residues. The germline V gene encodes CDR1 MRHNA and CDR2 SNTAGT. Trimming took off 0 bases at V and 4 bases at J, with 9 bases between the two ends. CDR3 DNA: TGTGCCAGCAGTGACTCCGTAGGAAGCTATGGCTACACCTTC. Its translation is CASSDSVGSYGYTF.

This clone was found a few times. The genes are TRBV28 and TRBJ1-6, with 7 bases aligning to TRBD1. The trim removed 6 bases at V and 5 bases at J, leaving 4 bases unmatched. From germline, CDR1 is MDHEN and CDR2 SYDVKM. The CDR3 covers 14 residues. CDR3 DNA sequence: TGTGCCAGCAGAGGGGGCAGCGATAATTCACCCCTCCACTTT. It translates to CASRGGSDNSPLHF.

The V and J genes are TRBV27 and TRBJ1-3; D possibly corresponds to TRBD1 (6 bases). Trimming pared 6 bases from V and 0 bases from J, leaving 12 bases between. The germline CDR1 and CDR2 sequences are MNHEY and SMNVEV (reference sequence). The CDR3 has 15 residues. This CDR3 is CASSPGVPSGNTIYF. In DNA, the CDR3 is TGTGCCAGCAGCCCAGGGGTCCCCTCTGGAAACACCATATATTTT.

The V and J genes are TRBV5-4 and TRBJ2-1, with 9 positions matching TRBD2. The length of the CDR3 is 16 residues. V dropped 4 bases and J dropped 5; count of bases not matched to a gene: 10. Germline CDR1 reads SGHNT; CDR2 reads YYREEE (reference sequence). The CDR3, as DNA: TGTGCCAGCAGCCCTCCCCCTAGCGGGGCCCACAATGAGCAGTTCTTC. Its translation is CASSPPPSGAHNEQFF.

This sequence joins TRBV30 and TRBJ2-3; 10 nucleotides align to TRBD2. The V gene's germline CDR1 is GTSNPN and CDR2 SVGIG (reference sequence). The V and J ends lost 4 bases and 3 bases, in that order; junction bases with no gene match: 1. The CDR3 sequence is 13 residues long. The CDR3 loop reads CAWTSGGTDTQYF. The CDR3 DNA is TGTGCCTGGACTAGCGGGGGAACAGATACGCAGTATTTT.

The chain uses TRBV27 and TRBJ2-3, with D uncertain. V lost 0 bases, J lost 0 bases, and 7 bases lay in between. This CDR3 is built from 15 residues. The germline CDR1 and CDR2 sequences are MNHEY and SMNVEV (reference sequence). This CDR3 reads CASSLSGSSTDTQYF. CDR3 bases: TGTGCCAGCAGTTTATCGGGGTCTAGCACAGATACGCAGTATTTT.

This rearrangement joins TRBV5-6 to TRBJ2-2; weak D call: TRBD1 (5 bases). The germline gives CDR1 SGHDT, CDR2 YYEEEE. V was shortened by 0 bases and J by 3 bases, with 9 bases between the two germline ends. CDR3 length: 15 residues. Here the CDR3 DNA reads TGTGCCAGCAGCTTGGTACAGGTGTACACCGGGGAGCTGTTTTTT. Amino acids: CASSLVQVYTGELFF.

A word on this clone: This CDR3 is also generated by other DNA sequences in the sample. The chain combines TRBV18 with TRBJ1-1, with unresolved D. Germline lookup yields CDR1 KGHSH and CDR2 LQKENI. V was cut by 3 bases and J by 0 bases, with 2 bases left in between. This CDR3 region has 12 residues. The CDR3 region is CASSPLNTEAFF. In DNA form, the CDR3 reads TGTGCCAGCTCACCCTTGAACACTGAAGCTTTCTTT.

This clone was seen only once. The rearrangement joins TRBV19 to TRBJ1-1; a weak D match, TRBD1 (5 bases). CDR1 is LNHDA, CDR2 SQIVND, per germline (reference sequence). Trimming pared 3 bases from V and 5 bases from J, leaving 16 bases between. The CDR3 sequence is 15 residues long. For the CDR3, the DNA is TGTGCCAGTAGTATTCCGGGCCCTCGGGGGACTGAAGCTTTCTTT. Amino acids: CASSIPGPRGTEAFF.

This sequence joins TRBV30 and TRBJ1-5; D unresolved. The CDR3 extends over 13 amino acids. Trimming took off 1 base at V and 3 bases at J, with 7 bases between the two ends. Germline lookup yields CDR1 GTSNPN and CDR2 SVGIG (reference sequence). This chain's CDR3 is CAWSAQTNQPQHF. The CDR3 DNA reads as TGTGCCTGGAGTGCGCAAACCAATCAGCCCCAGCATTTT. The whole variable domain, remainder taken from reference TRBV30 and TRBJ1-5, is SQTIHQWPATLVQPVGSPLSLECTVEGTSNPNLYWYRQAAGRGLQLLFYSVGIGQISSEVPQNLSASRPQDRQFILSSKKLLLSDSGFYLCAWSAQTNQPQHFGDGTRLSIL.